The subject of this entry is one TCR beta chain. The target antigen is unknown. These data originate in a study of T cell repertoires in cytomegalovirus infection. TCRdb processed the reads anew with MiXCR; each CDR3 protein has one entry. The table shows around 300,000 distinct CDR3 sequences, with around 20% occurring only once. Sequenced material: cultured PBMCs, taken from culture after CMV antigen stimulation. The sequence was obtained from a human donor in good health (CMV status not recorded). Some clones in this sample may be carry-over from other donors' samples.

CDR3 sequence: CASSSFRDRVYGYTF. The CDR3 bases are TGTGCCAGCAGTTCATTCCGGGACCGAGTCTATGGCTACACCTTC. The J gene is TRBJ1-2, the V gene TRBV7-2; TRBD1 is a possible D gene (5 bases). CDR3 length equals 15 residues. V shed 6 bases and J shed 4 bases, with 18 bases lying between them. Germline CDR1 SGHTA, CDR2 FQGNSA.